These T cell receptor beta chains were read from a single sample in a study of human T cells and chemical hapten exposure. One entry per CDR3 protein, called by TCRdb with MiXCR from the RACE reads. The sample includes roughly 71,000 distinct CDR3 sequences, approximately 6.2% of them seen just once. The specimen was whole blood. The receptors originated from a female donor in good health. Some clones in this sample may be carry-over from other donors' samples. The CDR3 runs from the conserved cysteine through the conserved F or W. The order of the fields is J gene, V gene, D gene, clone size, CDR3 protein, CDR3 DNA. A D gene is named only where the DNA matches it firmly. Size tells how often a clone was seen (once, few, many) or the class of an expanded clone, and some rows leave it out.

J: TRBJ2-3
V: TRBV7-2
D: TRBD2
size: -
CDR3: CASSPTSGRATDTQYF
DNA: TGTGCCAGCAGCCCAACTAGCGGGAGGGCCACAGATACGCAGTATTTT

J: TRBJ1-5
V: TRBV6-1
D: -
size: -
CDR3: CASSETLPLRHF
DNA: TGTGCCAGCAGTGAAACCCTTCCTCTTCGTCATTTT

J: TRBJ2-1
V: TRBV27
D: TRBD1
size: many
CDR3: CASSSLRGRVHNEQFF
DNA: TGTGCCAGCAGTTCCCTCAGGGGGCGCGTCCACAATGAGCAGTTCTTC

J: TRBJ1-1
V: TRBV2
D: -
size: few
CDR3: CASSGNLRQGTEAFF
DNA: TGTGCCAGCAGTGGAAATCTTCGTCAGGGCACTGAAGCTTTCTTT

J: TRBJ2-7
V: TRBV28
D: -
size: -
CDR3: CASSLQASTREQYF
DNA: TGTGCCAGCAGTTTACAGGCATCAACGCGGGAGCAGTACTTC

J: TRBJ2-4
V: TRBV20-1
D: -
size: many
CDR3: CSASEHRRNIQYF
DNA: TGCAGTGCTAGCGAACACCGTCGAAACATTCAGTACTTC

J: TRBJ2-7
V: TRBV3-1
D: TRBD1
size: many
CDR3: CASSPAGTASYEQYF
DNA: TGTGCCAGCAGCCCTGCCGGGACAGCTTCCTACGAGCAGTACTTC

J: TRBJ1-4
V: TRBV4-1
D: -
size: many
CDR3: CASSQAWAVANEKLFF
DNA: TGCGCCAGCAGCCAAGCTTGGGCGGTGGCTAATGAAAAACTGTTTTTT

J: TRBJ2-3
V: TRBV2
D: TRBD2
size: few
CDR3: CASNGRSTDTQYF
DNA: TGTGCCAGCAACGGGAGGAGCACAGATACGCAGTATTTT

J: TRBJ2-2
V: TRBV6-5
D: TRBD2
size: few
CDR3: CASRSGRGANTGELFF
DNA: TGTGCCAGCAGGTCCGGGAGGGGGGCGAACACCGGGGAGCTGTTTTTT

J: TRBJ1-2
V: TRBV4-3
D: TRBD1
size: many
CDR3: CASSLLQGGASGYTF
DNA: TGCGCCAGCAGCCTTCTTCAGGGGGGCGCGTCGGGCTACACCTTC